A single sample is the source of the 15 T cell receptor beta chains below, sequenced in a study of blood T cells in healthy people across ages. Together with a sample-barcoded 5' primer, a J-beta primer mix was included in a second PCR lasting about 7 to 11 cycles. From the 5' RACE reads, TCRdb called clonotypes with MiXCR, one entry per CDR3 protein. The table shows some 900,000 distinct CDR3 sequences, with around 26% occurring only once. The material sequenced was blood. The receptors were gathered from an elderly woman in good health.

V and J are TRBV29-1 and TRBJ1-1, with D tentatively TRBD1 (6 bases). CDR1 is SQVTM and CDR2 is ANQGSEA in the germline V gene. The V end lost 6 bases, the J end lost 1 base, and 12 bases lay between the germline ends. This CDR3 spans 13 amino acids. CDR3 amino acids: CSVDTGTNTEAFF. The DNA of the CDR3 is TGCAGCGTAGACACAGGGACGAACACTGAAGCTTTCTTT.

The CDR3 protein is CASSFYGGGGGYTF. As DNA, the CDR3 is TGTGCCAGCAGTTTTTATGGTGGCGGAGGTGGCTACACCTTC. The V call is TRBV12-3 or TRBV12-4, the J call TRBJ1-2, with D unclear. This CDR3 is 14 amino acids long. V lost 3 bases to trimming and J lost 7 bases, with 15 bases between them.

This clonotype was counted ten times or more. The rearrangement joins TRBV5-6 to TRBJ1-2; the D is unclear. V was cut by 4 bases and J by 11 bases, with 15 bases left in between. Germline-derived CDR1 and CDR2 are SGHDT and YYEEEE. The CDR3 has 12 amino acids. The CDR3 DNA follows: TGTGCCAGCAGCGCCCGGATTGCTGGGTACACCTTC. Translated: CASSARIAGYTF. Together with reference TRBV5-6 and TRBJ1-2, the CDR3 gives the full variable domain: DAGVTQSPTHLIKTRGQQVTLRCSPKSGHDTVSWYQQALGQGPQFIFQYYEEEERQRGNFPDRFSGHQFPNYSSELNVNALLLGDSALYLCASSARIAGYTFGSGTRLTVV.

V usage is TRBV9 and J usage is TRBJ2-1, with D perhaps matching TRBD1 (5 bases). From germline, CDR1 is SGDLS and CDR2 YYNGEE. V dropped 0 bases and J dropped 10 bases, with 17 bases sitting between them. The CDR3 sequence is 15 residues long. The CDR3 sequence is CASSVDARVTYEQFF. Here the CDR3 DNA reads TGTGCCAGCAGCGTAGATGCCAGGGTAACCTACGAGCAGTTCTTC. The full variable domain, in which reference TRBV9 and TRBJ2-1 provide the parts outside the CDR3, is DSGVTQTPKHLITATGQRVTLRCSPRSGDLSVYWYQQSLDQGLQFLIQYYNGEERAKGNILERFSAQQFPDLHSELNLSSLELGDSALYFCASSVDARVTYEQFFGPGTRLTVL.

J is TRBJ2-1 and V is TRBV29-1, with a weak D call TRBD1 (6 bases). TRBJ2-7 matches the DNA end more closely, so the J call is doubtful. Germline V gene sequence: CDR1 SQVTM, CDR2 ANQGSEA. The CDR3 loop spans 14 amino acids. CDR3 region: CSGIGQSSYNEQYF. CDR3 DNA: TGCAGCGGCATCGGACAGAGCTCTTACAATGAGCAGTACTTC.

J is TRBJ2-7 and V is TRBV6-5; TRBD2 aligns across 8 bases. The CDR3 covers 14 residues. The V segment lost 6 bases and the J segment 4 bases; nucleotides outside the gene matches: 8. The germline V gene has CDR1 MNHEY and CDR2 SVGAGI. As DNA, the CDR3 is TGTGCCAGCAGGCCGGGAGGGGCCCTGTACGAGCAGTACTTC. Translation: CASRPGGALYEQYF.

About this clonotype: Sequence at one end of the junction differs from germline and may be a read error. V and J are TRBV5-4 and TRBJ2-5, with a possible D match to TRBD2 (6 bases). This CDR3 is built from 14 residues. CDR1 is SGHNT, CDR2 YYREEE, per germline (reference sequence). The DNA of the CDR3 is TGTGCCAGCAGCTTCGGGGGAGCCCAAGAGCCCCAGTACTTC. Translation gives CASSFGGAQEPQYF. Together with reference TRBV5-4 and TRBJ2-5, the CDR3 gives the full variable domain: ETGVTQSPTHLIKTRGQQVTLRCSSQSGHNTVSWYQQALGQGPQFIFQYYREEENGRGNFPPRFSGLQFPNYSSELNVNALELDDSALYLCASSFGGAQEPQYFGPGTRLLVL.

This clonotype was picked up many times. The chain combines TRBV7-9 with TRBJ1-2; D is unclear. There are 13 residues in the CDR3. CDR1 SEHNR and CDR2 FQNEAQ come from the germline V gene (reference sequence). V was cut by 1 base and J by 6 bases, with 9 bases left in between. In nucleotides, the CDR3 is TGTGCCAGCAGCTTAGATTGGGATGATGGCTACACCTTC. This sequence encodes CASSLDWDDGYTF.

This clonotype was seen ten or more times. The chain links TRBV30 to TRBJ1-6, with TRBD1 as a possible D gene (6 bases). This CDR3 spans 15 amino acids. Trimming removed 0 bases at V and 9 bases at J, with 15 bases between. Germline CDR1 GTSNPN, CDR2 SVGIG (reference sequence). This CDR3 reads CAWSVLGARSSPLHF. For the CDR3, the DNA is TGTGCCTGGAGTGTACTGGGGGCGAGGAGTTCACCCCTCCACTTT.

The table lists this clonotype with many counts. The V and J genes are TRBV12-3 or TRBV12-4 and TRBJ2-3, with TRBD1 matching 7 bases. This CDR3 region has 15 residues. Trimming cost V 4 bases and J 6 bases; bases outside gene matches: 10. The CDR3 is CASSSIIWDSDTQYF. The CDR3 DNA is TGTGCCAGCAGTTCCATCATCTGGGACAGTGATACGCAGTATTTT.

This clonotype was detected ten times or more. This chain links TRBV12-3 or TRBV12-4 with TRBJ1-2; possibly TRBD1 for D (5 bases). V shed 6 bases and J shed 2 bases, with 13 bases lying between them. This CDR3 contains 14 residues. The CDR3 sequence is CASSQPTANYGYTF. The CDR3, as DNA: TGTGCCAGCAGCCAGCCGACAGCAAACTATGGCTACACCTTC.

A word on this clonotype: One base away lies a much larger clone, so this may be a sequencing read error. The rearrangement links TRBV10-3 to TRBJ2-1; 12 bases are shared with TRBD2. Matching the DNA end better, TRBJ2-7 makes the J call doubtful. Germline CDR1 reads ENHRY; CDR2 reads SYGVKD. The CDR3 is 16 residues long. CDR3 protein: CAISASGGALYNEQYF. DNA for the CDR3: TGTGCCATCAGTGCTAGCGGGGGGGCCTTGTACAATGAGCAGTACTTC.

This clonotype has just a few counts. The CDR3 DNA is TGCAGTGCTTTACCGGGACAGGGGGCCCCGAACACTGAAGCTTTCTTT. Its protein is CSALPGQGAPNTEAFF. The V gene is TRBV20-1, the J gene TRBJ1-1; 12 bases line up with TRBD1. Germline CDR1 reads DFQATT; CDR2 reads SNEGSKA (reference sequence). This CDR3 spans 16 amino acids. The V gene end was trimmed by 5 bases and the J gene end by 1 base; junction bases not matched to a gene: 8.

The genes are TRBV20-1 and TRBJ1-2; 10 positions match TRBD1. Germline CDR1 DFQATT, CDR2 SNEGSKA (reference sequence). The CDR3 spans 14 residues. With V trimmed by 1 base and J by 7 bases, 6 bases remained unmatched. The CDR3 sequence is CSARVGTGDVGYTF. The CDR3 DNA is TGCAGTGCTAGAGTCGGGACAGGGGATGTTGGCTACACCTTC.

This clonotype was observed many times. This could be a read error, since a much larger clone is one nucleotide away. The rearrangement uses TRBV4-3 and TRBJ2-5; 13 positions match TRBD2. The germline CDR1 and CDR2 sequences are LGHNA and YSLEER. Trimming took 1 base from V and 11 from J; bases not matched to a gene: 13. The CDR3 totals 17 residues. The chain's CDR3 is CASSQGGGLAGNNEQYF. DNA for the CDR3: TGCGCCAGCAGCCAAGGAGGGGGACTAGCGGGGAACAATGAGCAGTACTTC.